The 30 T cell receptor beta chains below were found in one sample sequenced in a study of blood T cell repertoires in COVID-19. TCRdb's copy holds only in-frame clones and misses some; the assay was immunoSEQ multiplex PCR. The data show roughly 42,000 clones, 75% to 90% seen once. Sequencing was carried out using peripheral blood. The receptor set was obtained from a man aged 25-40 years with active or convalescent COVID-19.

The DNA of the CDR3 is TGTGCCAGCAGCCCTCGGGTAGATACGCAGTATTTT. Amino acids: CASSPRVDTQYF. This chain uses TRBV7-9 with TRBJ2-3, with unresolved D. Trimming took 5 bases from V and 5 from J, leaving 8 bases between them. The CDR3 runs 12 residues. Germline assignment: CDR1 SEHNR and CDR2 FQNEAQ (reference sequence).

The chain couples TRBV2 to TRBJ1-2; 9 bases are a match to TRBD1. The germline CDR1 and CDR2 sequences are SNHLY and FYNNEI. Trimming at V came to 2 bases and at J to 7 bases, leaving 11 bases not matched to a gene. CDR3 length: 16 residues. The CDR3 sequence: CASSETGGVRGGGYTF. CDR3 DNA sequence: TGTGCCAGCAGTGAAACAGGGGGCGTGCGGGGTGGTGGCTACACCTTC.

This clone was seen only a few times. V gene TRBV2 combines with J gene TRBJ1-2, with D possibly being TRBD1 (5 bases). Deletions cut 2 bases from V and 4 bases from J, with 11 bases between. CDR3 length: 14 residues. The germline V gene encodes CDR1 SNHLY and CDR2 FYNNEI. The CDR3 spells CASSEKGRAYGYTF. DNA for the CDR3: TGTGCCAGCAGTGAAAAGGGCAGGGCCTATGGCTACACCTTC.

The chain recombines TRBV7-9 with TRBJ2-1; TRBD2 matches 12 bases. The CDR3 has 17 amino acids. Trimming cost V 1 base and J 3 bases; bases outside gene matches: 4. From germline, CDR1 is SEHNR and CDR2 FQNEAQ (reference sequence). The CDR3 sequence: CASSLGGLAGFYNEQFF. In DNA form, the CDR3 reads TGTGCCAGCAGCTTAGGGGGACTAGCGGGCTTCTACAATGAGCAGTTCTTC.

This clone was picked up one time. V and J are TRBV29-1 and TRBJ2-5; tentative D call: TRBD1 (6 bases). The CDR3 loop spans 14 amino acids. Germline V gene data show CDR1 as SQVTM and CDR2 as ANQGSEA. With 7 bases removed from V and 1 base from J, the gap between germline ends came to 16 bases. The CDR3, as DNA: TGCAGCGCCGCCGGGACAATCGTCCAAGAGACCCAGTACTTC. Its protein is CSAAGTIVQETQYF.

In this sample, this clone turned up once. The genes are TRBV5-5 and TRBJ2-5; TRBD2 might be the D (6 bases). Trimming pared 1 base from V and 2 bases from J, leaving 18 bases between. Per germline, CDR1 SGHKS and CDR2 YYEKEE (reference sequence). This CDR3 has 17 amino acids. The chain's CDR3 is CASSLSLVGGLQETQYF. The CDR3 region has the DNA TGTGCCAGCAGCTTGTCACTGGTGGGGGGTCTACAAGAGACCCAGTACTTC. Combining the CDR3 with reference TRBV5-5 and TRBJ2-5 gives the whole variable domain DAGVTQSPTHLIKTRGQQVTLRCSPISGHKSVSWYQQVLGQGPQFIFQYYEKEERGRGNFPDRFSARQFPNYSSELNVNALLLGDSALYLCASSLSLVGGLQETQYFGPGTRLLVL.

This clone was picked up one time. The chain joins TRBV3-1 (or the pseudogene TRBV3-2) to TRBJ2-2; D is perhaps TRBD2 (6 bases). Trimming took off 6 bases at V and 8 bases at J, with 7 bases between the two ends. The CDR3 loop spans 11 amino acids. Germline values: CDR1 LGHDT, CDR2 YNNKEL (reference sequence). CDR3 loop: CASRGGGELFF. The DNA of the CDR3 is TGTGCCAGCAGGGGGGGAGGGGAGCTGTTTTTT.

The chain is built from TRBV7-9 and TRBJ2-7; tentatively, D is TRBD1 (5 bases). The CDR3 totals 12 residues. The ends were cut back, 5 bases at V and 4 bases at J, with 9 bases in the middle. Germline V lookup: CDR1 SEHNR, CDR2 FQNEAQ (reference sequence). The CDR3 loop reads CASSDRQYEQYF. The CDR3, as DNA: TGTGCCAGCAGCGACCGACAGTACGAGCAGTACTTC.

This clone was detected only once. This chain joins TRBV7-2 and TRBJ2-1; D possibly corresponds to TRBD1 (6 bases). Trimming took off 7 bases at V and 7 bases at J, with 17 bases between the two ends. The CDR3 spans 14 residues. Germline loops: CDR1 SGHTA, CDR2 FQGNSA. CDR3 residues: CASTARPQGNEQFF. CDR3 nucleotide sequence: TGTGCCAGCACCGCCCGCCCGCAGGGGAATGAGCAGTTCTTC.

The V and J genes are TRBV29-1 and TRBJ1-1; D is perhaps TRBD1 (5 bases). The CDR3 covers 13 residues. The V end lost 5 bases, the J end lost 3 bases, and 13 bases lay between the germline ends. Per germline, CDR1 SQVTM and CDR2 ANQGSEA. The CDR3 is CSVRRGRDTEAFF. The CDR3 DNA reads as TGCAGCGTTCGGCGCGGCAGGGACACTGAAGCTTTCTTT. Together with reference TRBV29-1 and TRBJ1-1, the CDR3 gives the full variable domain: SAVISQKPSRDICQRGTSLTIQCQVDSQVTMMFWYRQQPGQSLTLIATANQGSEATYESGFVIDKFPISRPNLTFSTLTVSNMSPEDSSIYLCSVRRGRDTEAFFGQGTRLTVV.

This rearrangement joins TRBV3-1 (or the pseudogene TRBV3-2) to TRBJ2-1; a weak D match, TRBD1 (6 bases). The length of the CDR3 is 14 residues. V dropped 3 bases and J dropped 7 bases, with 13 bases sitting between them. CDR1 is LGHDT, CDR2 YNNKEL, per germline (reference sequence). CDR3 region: CASSHFSRGNEQFF. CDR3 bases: TGTGCCAGCAGCCACTTTTCTAGGGGGAATGAGCAGTTCTTC.

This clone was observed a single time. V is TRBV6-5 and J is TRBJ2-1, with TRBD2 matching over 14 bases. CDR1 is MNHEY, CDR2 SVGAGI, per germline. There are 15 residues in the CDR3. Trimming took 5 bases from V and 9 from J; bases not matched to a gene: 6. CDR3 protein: CASSTGTSGSGEQFF. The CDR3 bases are TGTGCCAGCAGTACCGGGACTAGCGGGAGCGGTGAGCAGTTCTTC.

CDR3 residues: CASSSGRTQYF. CDR3 sequence (DNA): TGTGCCAGCAGTTCCGGGAGAACGCAGTATTTT. This chain connects TRBV28 to TRBJ2-3; D is perhaps TRBD2 (6 bases). V was cut by 4 bases and J by 9 bases, with 8 bases left in between. In germline, CDR1 is MDHEN, CDR2 SYDVKM. This CDR3 spans 11 amino acids.

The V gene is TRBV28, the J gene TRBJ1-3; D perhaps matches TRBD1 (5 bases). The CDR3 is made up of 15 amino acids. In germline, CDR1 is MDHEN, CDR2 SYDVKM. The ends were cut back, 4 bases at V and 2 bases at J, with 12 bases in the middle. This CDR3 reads CASSSTGGTGNTIYF. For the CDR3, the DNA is TGTGCCAGCAGTTCCACGGGGGGGACTGGAAACACCATATATTTT.

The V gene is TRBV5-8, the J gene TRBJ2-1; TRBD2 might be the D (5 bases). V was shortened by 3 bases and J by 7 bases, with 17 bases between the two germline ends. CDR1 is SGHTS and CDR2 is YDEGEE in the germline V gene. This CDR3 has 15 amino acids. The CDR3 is CASSSRELFFNEQFF. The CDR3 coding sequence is TGTGCCAGCAGCTCCCGGGAACTCTTCTTTAATGAGCAGTTCTTC.

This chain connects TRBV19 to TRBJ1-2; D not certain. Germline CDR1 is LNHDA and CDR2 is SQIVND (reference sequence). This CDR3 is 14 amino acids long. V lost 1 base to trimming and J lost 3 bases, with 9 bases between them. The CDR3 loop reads CASSIVGAYYGYTF. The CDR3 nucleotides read TGTGCCAGTAGTATAGTGGGCGCTTACTATGGCTACACCTTC.

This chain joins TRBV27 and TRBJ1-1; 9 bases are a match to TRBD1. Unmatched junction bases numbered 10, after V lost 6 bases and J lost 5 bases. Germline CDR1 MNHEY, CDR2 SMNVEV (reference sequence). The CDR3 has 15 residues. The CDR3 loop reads CASRKQGAFGTEAFF. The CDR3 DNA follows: TGTGCCAGCAGGAAACAGGGGGCCTTTGGGACTGAAGCTTTCTTT.

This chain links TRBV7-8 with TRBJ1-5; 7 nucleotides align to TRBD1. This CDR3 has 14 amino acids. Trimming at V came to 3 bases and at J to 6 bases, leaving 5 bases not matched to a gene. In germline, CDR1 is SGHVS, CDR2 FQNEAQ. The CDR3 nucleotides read TGTGCCAGCAGCTTGGAGACAGGGACTCAGCCCCAGCATTTT. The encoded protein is CASSLETGTQPQHF.

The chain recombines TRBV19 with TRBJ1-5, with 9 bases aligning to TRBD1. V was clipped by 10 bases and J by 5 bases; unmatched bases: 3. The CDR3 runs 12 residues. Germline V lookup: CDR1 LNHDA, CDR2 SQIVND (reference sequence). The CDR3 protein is CATGTGYQPQHF. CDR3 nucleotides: TGTGCCACCGGGACAGGGTATCAGCCCCAGCATTTT.

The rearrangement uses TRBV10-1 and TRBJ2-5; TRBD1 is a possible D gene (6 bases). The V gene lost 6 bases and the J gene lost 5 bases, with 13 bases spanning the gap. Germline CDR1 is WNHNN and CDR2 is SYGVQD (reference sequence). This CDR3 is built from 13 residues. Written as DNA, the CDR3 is TGCGCCAGCAGCCGGACAGTGTGGGAGACCCAGTACTTC. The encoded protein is CASSRTVWETQYF.

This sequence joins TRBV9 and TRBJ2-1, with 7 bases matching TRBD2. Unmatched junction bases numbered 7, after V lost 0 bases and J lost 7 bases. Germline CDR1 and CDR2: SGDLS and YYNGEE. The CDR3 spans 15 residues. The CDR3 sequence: CASSVVAGEHNEQFF. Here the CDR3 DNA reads TGTGCCAGCAGCGTAGTGGCGGGAGAGCATAATGAGCAGTTCTTC.

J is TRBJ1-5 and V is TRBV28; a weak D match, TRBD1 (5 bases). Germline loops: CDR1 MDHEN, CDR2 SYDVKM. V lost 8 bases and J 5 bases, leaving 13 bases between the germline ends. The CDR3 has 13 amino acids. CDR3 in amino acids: CASLLRADQPQHF. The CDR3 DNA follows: TGTGCCAGCCTCCTCAGGGCGGATCAGCCCCAGCATTTT.

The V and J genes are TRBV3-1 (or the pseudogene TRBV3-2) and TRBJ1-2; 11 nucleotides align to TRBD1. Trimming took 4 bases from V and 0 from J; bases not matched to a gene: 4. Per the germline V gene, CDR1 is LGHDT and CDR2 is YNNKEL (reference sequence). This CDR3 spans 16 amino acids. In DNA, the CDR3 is TGTGCCAGCAGCCGTGGGACAGGGGGAGCTAACTATGGCTACACCTTC. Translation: CASSRGTGGANYGYTF.

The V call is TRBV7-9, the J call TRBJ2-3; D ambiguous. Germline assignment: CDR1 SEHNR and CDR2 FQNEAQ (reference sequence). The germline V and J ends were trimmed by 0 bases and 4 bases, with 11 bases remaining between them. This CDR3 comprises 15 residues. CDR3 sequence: CASSLALTHPDTQYF. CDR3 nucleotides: TGTGCCAGCAGCTTAGCGCTGACACACCCAGATACGCAGTATTTT. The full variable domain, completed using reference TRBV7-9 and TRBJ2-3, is DTGVSQNPRHKITKRGQNVTFRCDPISEHNRLYWYRQTLGQGPEFLTYFQNEAQLEKSRLLSDRFSAERPKGSFSTLEIQRTEQGDSAMYLCASSLALTHPDTQYFGPGTRLTVL.

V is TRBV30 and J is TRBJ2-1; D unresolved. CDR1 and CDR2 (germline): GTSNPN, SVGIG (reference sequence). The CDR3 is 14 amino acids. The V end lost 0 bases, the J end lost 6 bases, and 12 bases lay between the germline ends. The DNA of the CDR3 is TGTGCCTGGAGTGTAGTCCCTAGTGGCAATGAGCAGTTCTTC. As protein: CAWSVVPSGNEQFF.

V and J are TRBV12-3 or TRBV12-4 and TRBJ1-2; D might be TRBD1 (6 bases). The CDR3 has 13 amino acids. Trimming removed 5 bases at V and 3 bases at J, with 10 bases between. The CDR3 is CASSLGTHYGYTF. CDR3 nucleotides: TGTGCCAGCAGTCTCGGGACACACTATGGCTACACCTTC.

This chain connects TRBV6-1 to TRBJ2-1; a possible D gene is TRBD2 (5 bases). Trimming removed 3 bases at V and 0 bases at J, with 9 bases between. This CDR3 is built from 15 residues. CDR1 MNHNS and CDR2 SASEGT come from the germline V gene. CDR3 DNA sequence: TGTGCCAGCAGTGAGGAGCGGTTCTCCTACAATGAGCAGTTCTTC. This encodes CASSEERFSYNEQFF.

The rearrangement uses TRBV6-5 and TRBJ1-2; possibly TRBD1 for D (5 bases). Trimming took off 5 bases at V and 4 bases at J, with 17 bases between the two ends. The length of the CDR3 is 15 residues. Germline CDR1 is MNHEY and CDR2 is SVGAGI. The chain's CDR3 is CASSLGGEGSYGYTF. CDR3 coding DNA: TGTGCCAGCAGTCTCGGGGGGGAAGGGAGCTATGGCTACACCTTC.

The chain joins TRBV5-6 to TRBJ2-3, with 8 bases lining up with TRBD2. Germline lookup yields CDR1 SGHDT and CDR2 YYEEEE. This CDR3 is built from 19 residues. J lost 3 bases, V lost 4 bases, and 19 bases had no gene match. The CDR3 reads CASSHPGRVSGAKTDTQYF. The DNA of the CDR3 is TGTGCCAGCAGCCACCCCGGTAGGGTTAGCGGGGCCAAAACAGATACGCAGTATTTT.

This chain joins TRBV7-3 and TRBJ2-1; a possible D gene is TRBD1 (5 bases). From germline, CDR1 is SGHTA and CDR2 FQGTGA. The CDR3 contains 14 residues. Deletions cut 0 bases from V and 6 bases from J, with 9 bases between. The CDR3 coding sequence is TGTGCCAGCAGCTTAACGGCAGGGCCCAATGAGCAGTTCTTC. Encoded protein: CASSLTAGPNEQFF.